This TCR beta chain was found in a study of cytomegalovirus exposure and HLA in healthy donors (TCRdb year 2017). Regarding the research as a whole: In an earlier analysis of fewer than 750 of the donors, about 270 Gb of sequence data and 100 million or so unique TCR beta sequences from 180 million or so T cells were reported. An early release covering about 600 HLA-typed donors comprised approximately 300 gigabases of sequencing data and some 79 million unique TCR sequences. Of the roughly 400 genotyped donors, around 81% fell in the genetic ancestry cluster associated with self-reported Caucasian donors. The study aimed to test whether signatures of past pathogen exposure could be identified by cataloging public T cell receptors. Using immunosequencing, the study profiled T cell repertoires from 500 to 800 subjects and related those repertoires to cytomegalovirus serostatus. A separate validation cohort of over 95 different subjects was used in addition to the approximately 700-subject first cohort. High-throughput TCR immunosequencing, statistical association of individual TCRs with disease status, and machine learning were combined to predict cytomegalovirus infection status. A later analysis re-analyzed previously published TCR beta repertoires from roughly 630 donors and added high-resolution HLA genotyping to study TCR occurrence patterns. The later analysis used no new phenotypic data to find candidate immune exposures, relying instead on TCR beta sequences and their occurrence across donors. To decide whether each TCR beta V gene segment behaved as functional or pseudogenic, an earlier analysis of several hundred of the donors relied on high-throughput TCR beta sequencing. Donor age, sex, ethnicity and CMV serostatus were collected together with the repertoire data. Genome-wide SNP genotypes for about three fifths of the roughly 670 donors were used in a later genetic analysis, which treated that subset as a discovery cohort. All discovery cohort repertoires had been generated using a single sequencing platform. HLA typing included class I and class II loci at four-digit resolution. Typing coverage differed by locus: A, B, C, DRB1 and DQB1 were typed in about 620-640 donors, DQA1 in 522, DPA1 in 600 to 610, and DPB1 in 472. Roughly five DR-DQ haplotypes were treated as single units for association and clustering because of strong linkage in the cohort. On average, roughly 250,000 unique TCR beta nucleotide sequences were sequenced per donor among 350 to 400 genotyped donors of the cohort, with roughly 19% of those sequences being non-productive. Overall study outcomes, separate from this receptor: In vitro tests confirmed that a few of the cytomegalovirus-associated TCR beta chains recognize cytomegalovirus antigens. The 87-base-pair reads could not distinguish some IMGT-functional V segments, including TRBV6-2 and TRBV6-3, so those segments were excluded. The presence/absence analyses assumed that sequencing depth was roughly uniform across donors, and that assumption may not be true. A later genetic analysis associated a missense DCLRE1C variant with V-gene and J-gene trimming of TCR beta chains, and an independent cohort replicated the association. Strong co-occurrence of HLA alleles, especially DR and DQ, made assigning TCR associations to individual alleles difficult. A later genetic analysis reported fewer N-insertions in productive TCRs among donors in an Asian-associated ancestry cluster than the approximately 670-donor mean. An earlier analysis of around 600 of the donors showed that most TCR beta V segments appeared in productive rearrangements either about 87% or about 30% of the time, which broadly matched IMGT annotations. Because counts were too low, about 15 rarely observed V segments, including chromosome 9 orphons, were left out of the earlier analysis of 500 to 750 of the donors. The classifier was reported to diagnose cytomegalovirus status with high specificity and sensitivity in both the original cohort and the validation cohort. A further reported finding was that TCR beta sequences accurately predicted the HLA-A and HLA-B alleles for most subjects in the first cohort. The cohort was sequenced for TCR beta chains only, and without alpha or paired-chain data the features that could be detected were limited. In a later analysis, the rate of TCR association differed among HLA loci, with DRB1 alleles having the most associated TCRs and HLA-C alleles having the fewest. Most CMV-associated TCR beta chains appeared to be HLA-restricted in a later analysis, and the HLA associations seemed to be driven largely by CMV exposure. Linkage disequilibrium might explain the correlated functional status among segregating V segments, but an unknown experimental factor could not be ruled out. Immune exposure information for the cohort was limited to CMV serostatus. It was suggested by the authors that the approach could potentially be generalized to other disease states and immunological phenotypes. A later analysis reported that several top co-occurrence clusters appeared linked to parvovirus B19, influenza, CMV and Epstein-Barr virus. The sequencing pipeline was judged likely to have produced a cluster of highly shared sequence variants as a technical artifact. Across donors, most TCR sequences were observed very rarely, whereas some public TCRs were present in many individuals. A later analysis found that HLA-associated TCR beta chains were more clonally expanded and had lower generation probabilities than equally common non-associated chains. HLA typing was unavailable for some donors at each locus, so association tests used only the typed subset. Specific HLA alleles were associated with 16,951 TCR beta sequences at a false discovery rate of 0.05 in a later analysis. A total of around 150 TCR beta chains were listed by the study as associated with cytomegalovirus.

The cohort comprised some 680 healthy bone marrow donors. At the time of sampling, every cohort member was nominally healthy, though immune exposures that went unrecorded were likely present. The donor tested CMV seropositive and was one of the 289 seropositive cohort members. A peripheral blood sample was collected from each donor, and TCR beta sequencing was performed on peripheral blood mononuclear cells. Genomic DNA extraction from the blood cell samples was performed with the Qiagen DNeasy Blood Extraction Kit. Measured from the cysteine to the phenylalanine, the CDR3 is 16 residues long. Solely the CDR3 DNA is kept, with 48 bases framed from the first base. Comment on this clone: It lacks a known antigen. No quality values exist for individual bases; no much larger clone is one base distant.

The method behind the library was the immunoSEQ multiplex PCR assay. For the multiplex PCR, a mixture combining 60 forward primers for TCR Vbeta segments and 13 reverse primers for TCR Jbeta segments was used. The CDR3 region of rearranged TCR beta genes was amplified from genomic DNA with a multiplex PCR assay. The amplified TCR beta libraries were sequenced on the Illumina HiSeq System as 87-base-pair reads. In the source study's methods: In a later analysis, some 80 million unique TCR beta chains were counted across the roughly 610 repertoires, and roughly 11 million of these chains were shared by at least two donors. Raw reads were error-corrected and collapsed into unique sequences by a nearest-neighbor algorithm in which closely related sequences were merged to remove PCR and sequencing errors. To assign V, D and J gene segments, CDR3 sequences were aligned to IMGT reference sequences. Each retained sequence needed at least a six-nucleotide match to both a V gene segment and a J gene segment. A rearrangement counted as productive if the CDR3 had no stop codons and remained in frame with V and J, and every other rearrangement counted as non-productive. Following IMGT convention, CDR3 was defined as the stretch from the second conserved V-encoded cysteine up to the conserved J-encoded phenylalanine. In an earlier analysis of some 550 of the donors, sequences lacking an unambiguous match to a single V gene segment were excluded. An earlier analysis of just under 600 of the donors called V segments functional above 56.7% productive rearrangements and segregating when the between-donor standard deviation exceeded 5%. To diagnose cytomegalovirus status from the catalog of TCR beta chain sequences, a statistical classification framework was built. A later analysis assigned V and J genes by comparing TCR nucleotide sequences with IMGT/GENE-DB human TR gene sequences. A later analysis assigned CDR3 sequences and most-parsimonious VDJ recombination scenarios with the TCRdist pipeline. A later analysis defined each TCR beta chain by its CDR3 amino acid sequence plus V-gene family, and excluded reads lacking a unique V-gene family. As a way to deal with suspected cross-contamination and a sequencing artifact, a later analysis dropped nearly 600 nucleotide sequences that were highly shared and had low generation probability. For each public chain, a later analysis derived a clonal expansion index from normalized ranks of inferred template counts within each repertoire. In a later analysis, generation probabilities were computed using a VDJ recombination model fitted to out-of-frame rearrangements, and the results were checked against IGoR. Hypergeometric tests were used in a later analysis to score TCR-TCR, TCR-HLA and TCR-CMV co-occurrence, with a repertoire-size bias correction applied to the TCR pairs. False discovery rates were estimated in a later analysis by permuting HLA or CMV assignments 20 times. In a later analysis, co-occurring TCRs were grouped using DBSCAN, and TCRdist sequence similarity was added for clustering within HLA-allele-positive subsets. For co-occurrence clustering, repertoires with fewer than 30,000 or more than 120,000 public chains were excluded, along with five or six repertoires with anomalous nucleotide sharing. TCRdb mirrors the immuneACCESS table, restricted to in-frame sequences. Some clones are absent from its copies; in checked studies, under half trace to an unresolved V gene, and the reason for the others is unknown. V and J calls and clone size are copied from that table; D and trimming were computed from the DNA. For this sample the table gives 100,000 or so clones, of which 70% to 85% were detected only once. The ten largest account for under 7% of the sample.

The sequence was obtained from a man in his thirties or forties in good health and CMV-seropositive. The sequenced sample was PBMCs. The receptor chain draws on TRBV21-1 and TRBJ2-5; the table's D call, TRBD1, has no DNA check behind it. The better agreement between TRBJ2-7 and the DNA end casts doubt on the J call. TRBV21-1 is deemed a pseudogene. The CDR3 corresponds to CASSNRRTDMTYEQYF. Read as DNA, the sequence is TGTGCCAGCAGCAATCGTAGGACAGACATGACCTACGAGCAGTACTTC.